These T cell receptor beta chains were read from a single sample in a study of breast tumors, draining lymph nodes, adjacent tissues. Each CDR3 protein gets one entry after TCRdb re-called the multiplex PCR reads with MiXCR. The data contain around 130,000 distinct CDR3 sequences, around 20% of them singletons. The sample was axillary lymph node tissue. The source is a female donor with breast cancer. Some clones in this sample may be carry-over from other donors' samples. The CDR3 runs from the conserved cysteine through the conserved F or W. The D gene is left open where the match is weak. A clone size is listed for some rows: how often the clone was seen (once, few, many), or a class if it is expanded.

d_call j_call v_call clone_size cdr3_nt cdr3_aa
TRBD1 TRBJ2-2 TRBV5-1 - TGCGCCAGCAGCTGGGACAGGGGGGAGACCGGGGAGCTGTTTTTT CASSWDRGETGELFF
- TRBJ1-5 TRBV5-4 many TGTGCCAGCAGCTTGAGCAGAAAAAATAATAGCAATCAGCCCCAGCATTTT CASSLSRKNNSNQPQHF
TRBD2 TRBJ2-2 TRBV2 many TGTGCCAGCAAGGGACTAGCGGGGGCCGGGACCGGGGAGCTGTTTTTT CASKGLAGAGTGELFF
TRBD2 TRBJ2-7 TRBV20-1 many TGCAGTGCTAGACCCCCAACTAGCGGGGGCAACGAGCAGTACTTC CSARPPTSGGNEQYF
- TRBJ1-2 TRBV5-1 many TGCGCCAGCAGCTCGACAGACTCTAACTATGGCTACACCTTC CASSSTDSNYGYTF
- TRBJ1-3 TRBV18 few TGTGCCAGCTCAAACACGGAGCCTGGGGGGACCATATATTTT CASSNTEPGGTIYF
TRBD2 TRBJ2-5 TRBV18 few TGTGCCAGCTCACCACCTAGCGGGGGGGAGACCCAGTACTTC CASSPPSGGETQYF
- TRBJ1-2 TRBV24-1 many TGTGCCACCAGTAACAGGGCTACGAGCTATGGCTACACCTTC CATSNRATSYGYTF
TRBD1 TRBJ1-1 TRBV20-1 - TGCAGTGCTCCTCCGCGGACAGGACTGAACACTGAAGCTTTCTTT CSAPPRTGLNTEAFF
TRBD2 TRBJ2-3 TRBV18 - TGTGCCAGCTCAACTGGACTAGCGGGTAGCACAGATACGCAGTATTTT CASSTGLAGSTDTQYF
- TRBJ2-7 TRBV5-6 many TGTGCCAGCAGCCGGAGAGGCTACGAGCAGTACTTC CASSRRGYEQYF
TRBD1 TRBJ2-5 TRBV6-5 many TGTGCCAGCAGTTACTCAAGGACAGGGTTAGAGACCCAGTACTTC CASSYSRTGLETQYF
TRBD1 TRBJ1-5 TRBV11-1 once TGTGCCAGCAGCTTAGGGACAGGGGTGGCGGCAGATACGCAGCATTTT CASSLGTGVAADTQHF
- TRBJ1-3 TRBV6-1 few TGTGCCAGCAGTGAAGGGCGAGTGGGATACACCATATATTTT CASSEGRVGYTIYF
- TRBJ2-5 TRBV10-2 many TGCGCCAGCAGTGAGTCGACGGGGTATTATACCCAGTACTTC CASSESTGYYTQYF
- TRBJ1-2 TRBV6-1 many TGTGCCAGCAGTGAGGGGATAGCTAACTATGGCTACACCTTC CASSEGIANYGYTF
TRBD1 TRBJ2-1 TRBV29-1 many TGCAGCGTTGACGGGGACAGGGGCGTTCAACGTCGGTTCTTC CSVDGDRGVQRRFF
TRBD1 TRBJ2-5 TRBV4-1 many TGCGCCAGCAGCCAAGAAGAAGGGGGCAGGAAAGAGACCCAGTACTTC CASSQEEGGRKETQYF
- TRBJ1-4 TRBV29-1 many TGCAGCGTTCGGGGAAATGAAAAACTGTTTTTT CSVRGNEKLFF
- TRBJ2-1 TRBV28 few TGTGCCAGCAGTTTTGTCCAGCTAGATGAGCAGTTCTTC CASSFVQLDEQFF
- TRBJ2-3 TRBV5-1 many TGCGCCAGCAGCTTGTTGCTAGCAGGGGATACGCAGTATTTT CASSLLLAGDTQYF
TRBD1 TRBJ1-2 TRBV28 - TGTGCCAGCAGTTTTCAGGGGGGGCTTTATGGCTGCACCTTC CASSFQGGLYGCTF
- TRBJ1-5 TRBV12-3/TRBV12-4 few TGTGCCAGCAGCTACCGGGACGGTCTCAATCAGCCCCAGCATTTT CASSYRDGLNQPQHF
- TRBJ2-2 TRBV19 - TGTGCCAGTAGTATCTTGGGGAACACCGGGGAGCTGTTTTTT CASSILGNTGELFF
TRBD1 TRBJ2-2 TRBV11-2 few TGTGCCAGCAGCTTTCCAAGGGACAGGGGCAACACCGGGGAGCTGTTTTTT CASSFPRDRGNTGELFF
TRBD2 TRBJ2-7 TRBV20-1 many TGCAGGCCGGGGGGTTACGAGCAGTACTTC CRPGGYEQYF
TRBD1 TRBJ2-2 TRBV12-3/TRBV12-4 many TGTGCCGTAACGCCGGGACAGGTGAACACCGGGGAGCTGTTTTTT CAVTPGQVNTGELFF
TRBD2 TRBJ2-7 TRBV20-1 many TGCAGTGCTAGAGACGGGACTAGCGGCGCCTACGAGCAGTACTTC CSARDGTSGAYEQYF
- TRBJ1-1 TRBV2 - TGTGCCAGTGGGACTGGGTTGAACACTGAAGCTTTCTTT CASGTGLNTEAFF
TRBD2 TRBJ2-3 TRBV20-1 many TGCAGTGCTCTCCCCACTAGCGGGGGTGCAGATACGCAGTATTTT CSALPTSGGADTQYF
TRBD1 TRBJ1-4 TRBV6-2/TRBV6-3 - TGTGCCAGCGGTCTACAGGGGACTGAAAATGAAAAACTGTTTTTT CASGLQGTENEKLFF
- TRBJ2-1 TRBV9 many TGTGCCAGCAGCACAACGGGCTGGGATGAGCAGTTCTTC CASSTTGWDEQFF
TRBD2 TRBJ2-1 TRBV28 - TGTGCCAGCAGTGCTTCCCGGACTAGGAAGAACTTC CASSASRTRKNF
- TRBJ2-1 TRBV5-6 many TGTGCCAGCAGCTTTCTTCTCAATGAGCAGTTCTTC CASSFLLNEQFF
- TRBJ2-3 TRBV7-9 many TGTGCCAGCAGCCAGGATGTCCTAATCACAGATACGCAGTATTTT CASSQDVLITDTQYF
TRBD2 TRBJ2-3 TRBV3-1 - TGTGCCAGCAGCCTTACTAGCGGGGGGGGGGCAGATACGCAGTATTTT CASSLTSGGGADTQYF
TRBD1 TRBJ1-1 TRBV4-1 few TGCGCCAGCAGCCAAGACCCGGGACAGGGGGACACTGAAGCTTTCTTT CASSQDPGQGDTEAFF